This TCR beta chain was sequenced during a study of T cells after yellow fever vaccination. CDR3 length equals 14 residues. The J segment lost 4 bases and the V segment lost 8 bases, leaving 5 bases of the junction unmatched. The germline V gene encodes CDR1 LNHNV and CDR2 YYDKDF (reference sequence). Each CDR3 protein is one row after TCRdb ran MiXCR on the 5' RACE reads. The sample carries under 550,000 distinct CDR3 sequences, just over 20% recorded once. The clonotype originates from a man aged 18 to 35 who received the YFV17D yellow fever vaccine. The sequences come from PBMCs, collected roughly 20 days after the first yellow fever vaccination. This rearrangement joins TRBV15 to TRBJ2-6; 7 nucleotides match TRBD1. CDR3 nucleotide sequence: TGTGCCACCTGGGACAGTTCGGGGGCCAACGTCCTGACTTTC. Its protein is CATWDSSGANVLTF.